These T cell receptor beta chains were read from a single sample in a study of T-cell reconstitution after alpha-beta-depleted transplantation in children. Each CDR3 protein gets one entry after TCRdb re-called the PCR reads with MiXCR. Of just over 950,000 distinct CDR3 sequences in the sample, roughly 29% were seen once. The sample here was PBMCs, mostly from graft donor cells, taken 360 days after TCRalphabeta/CD19-depleted stem cell transplant. The receptors originated from a boy younger than two who had a stem cell transplant for SCID, so the T cells may come from the graft donor. Each CDR3 is given with its conserved first and last residue. The D gene is left open where the match is weak. Some rows mark clone size as missing; the rest say once, few, many or name a class of expanded clone.

D gene	J gene	V gene	clone size	CDR3 DNA	CDR3 protein
NA	TRBJ1-6	TRBV12-3/TRBV12-4	few	TGTGCCAGCACCCCTCAGTACGGGGGAAATTCACCCCTCCACTTT	CASTPQYGGNSPLHF
NA	TRBJ2-1	TRBV5-5	few	TGTGCCAGCAGCTTGAGCATAAATGAGCAGTTCTTC	CASSLSINEQFF
TRBD2	TRBJ2-1	TRBV6-2/TRBV6-3	NA	TGTGCCAGCAGCCATCAGAGGACTAGCGGCTACAATGAGCAGTTCTTC	CASSHQRTSGYNEQFF
NA	TRBJ2-5	TRBV5-1	many	TGTGCCAGCAGTTGGGGGCAAGAGACCCAGTACTTC	CASSWGQETQYF
TRBD2	TRBJ2-7	TRBV20-1	few	TGCAGTGCTAGCCGTAGCGGGGGGGCCCCCTACGAGCAGTACTTC	CSASRSGGAPYEQYF
NA	TRBJ2-7	TRBV4-1	few	TGCGCCAGCACCCGATACTGGGGTGACACGAGCTCCGAGCAGTACTTC	CASTRYWGDTSSEQYF
NA	TRBJ1-6	TRBV5-5	few	TGTGCCAGCAGCCCCTCGGGGGGGAATTCACCCCTCCACTTT	CASSPSGGNSPLHF
TRBD2	TRBJ2-3	TRBV5-6	NA	TGTGCCAGCAGCTCCCCGGGACTAGCGAAGACAGATACGCTGTATTTT	CASSSPGLAKTDTLYF
TRBD1	TRBJ1-5	TRBV18	NA	TGTGCCAGCTCACCACAGGGGGCTTTGAGCAATCAGCCCCAGCATTTT	CASSPQGALSNQPQHF
TRBD1	TRBJ2-3	TRBV5-1	NA	TGCGCCAGCAGCTTGGCCCCTACAGGGGGCATTCCAGAACCAGATACGCAGTATTTT	CASSLAPTGGIPEPDTQYF
NA	TRBJ1-1	TRBV29-1	few	TGCAGCGTTGAAGATCTTGAGGGTCCTCAAGCTTTCTTT	CSVEDLEGPQAFF
NA	TRBJ1-1	TRBV9	NA	TGTGCCAGCAGCGCGGGAACTAACACTGAAGCTTTCTTT	CASSAGTNTEAFF
NA	TRBJ2-7	TRBV12-3/TRBV12-4	NA	TGTGCCAGCAGTTTAGGGGTAGGCTCCCAGCAGTACTTC	CASSLGVGSQQYF
NA	TRBJ2-1	TRBV7-9	NA	TGTGCCAGCAGCTCGATACACAGGGTTCCCTACAATGAGCAGTTCTTC	CASSSIHRVPYNEQFF
NA	TRBJ1-2	TRBV10-3	NA	TGTGCCATCAGGAAAGGAGACAAGCCTTCCCTTTACTATGGCTACACCTTC	CAIRKGDKPSLYYGYTF
NA	TRBJ2-7	TRBV28	NA	TGTGCCAGCAGTGCCACAGGGAGCCAGACCTACGAGCAGTACTTC	CASSATGSQTYEQYF
TRBD1	TRBJ1-3	TRBV12-3/TRBV12-4	few	TGTGCCAGCACCTCCAGGGGGTCAGGGCCACTTTACTCTGGAAACACCATATATTTT	CASTSRGSGPLYSGNTIYF
NA	TRBJ2-3	TRBV5-1	NA	TGCGCCAGCCGACACCTGCGAGATACGCAGTATTTT	CASRHLRDTQYF
NA	TRBJ2-3	TRBV29-1	few	TGCAGCGTCCAGGGGGGGGATACGCAGTATTTT	CSVQGGDTQYF
TRBD2	TRBJ2-1	TRBV28	NA	TGTGCCAGCGCGGGGGGGAGGGCCTACAATGAGCAGTTCTTC	CASAGGRAYNEQFF
NA	TRBJ2-2	TRBV12-3/TRBV12-4	few	TGTGCCAGCAGGTGGGGGGCGGACACCGGGGAGCTGTTTTTT	CASRWGADTGELFF
NA	TRBJ1-2	TRBV5-1	NA	TGCGCCAGCAGCCTGGACGCGGGGTCGGGGTATGGCTACACCTTC	CASSLDAGSGYGYTF
NA	TRBJ2-2	TRBV4-1	few	TGCGCCAGCAGCCAAGTTGGACGGGGGAACACCGGGGAGCTGTTTTTT	CASSQVGRGNTGELFF
TRBD2	TRBJ2-1	TRBV5-1	NA	TGCGCCAGCAGCCCTGGGGTCGGTATGCGGGGGGCGATGTACAATGAGCAGTTCTTC	CASSPGVGMRGAMYNEQFF
NA	TRBJ1-5	TRBV20-1	NA	TGCAGTGCTAGAGGTGAAGGATTCAATCAGCCCCAGCATTTT	CSARGEGFNQPQHF
NA	TRBJ2-5	TRBV2	few	TGTGCCGGATACGGTAGCGGTCGGGAGACCCAGTACTTC	CAGYGSGRETQYF
NA	TRBJ1-5	TRBV12-3/TRBV12-4	few	TGTGCCAGCAGTATTTCAAGGGGTCAGCCCCAGCATTTT	CASSISRGQPQHF
NA	TRBJ2-1	TRBV6-6	NA	TGTGCCAGCGGCGGGCACTACAATGAGCAGTTCTTC	CASGGHYNEQFF
NA	TRBJ2-3	TRBV10-2	many	TGCGCCAGCAGGGACAGAAGCACAGATACGCAGTATTTT	CASRDRSTDTQYF
TRBD1	TRBJ2-7	TRBV18	few	TGTGCCAGCTCACCCGCTGACAGGGTTCCCCACTACGAGCAGTACTTC	CASSPADRVPHYEQYF
NA	TRBJ2-5	TRBV4-2	NA	TGTGCCAGCAGCAAAGACATGGGGGCAGAAGGAGAGACCCAGTACTTC	CASSKDMGAEGETQYF
TRBD2	TRBJ2-5	TRBV18	NA	TGTGCCAGCTCACCGGGTGGACTAGCTGGGGAGACCCAGTACTTC	CASSPGGLAGETQYF
NA	TRBJ1-1	TRBV7-3	few	TGTGCCAGCAGCTCCCGGGGGGGGACCACTGAAGCTTTCTTT	CASSSRGGTTEAFF
NA	TRBJ2-3	TRBV25-1	NA	TGTGCCAGCAGTGAAGGGCGGCACACAGATACGCAGTATTTT	CASSEGRHTDTQYF
NA	TRBJ1-2	TRBV9	few	TGTGCCAGCAGCGGAACAGGGATCTATGGCTACACCTTC	CASSGTGIYGYTF
NA	TRBJ2-7	TRBV11-2	few	TGTGCCAGCAGCTCCATGGCGAGTCCGGAGGGGGTTAGGTACGAGCAGTACTTC	CASSSMASPEGVRYEQYF
NA	TRBJ1-4	TRBV15	NA	TGTGCCACCAGCAGAGATCGGGTTGGGAATGAAAAACTGTTTTTT	CATSRDRVGNEKLFF
NA	TRBJ2-6	TRBV11-1	few	TGTGCCAGCAGCTTAGAGGTCCGGGTCGCCCTGAGCTCTGGGGCCAACGTCCTGACTTTC	CASSLEVRVALSSGANVLTF
NA	TRBJ2-7	TRBV20-1	NA	TGCAGTGCTCCCCTCCCATGGGGCAGCTACGAGCAGTACTTC	CSAPLPWGSYEQYF
NA	TRBJ1-1	TRBV12-3/TRBV12-4	NA	TGTGCCAGCAGTTTAGCTCCACAGGGAAGGACTGAAGCTTTCTTT	CASSLAPQGRTEAFF